The rows below give T cell receptor beta chains drawn from one sample of a study. From the 5' RACE reads, TCRdb called clonotypes with MiXCR, one entry per CDR3 protein. The sample has tens of thousands of distinct CDR3 sequences, around a quarter seen once. Specimen: tumor-infiltrating memory CD4+ T cells sorted from the breast tumor. Receptors originate from a female donor with breast cancer. CDR3s include the opening cysteine and the closing phenylalanine or tryptophan. A D gene is named only where the DNA matches it firmly. Not every row has a clone size; where given, it reads once, few, many or a size class.

V gene	clone size	CDR3 length	D gene	J gene	CDR3 protein	CDR3 DNA
TRBV9	few	15	-	TRBJ2-2	CASSGLREGTGELFF	TGTGCCAGCAGCGGACTCAGGGAAGGGACCGGGGAGCTGTTTTTT
TRBV11-3	few	15	TRBD2	TRBJ2-7	CASSSNFAGAYEQYF	TGTGCCAGCAGCTCCAACTTCGCGGGAGCATACGAGCAGTACTTC
TRBV2	few	12	-	TRBJ1-4	CASSDPVGKLFF	TGTGCCAGCAGTGACCCCGTGGGGAAACTGTTTTTT
TRBV6-5	-	16	TRBD1	TRBJ1-6	CASSSGQGAGNSPLHF	TGTGCCAGCAGCTCAGGACAGGGGGCTGGTAATTCACCCCTCCACTTT
TRBV6-5	few	12	TRBD1	TRBJ1-6	CASRRDSSPLHF	TGTGCCAGCAGGCGGGACAGTTCACCCCTCCACTTT
TRBV6-1	many	16	TRBD1	TRBJ1-2	CASSSGTGRDLNGYTF	TGTGCCAGCAGCTCCGGGACAGGGAGAGACTTGAATGGCTACACCTTC
TRBV28	few	14	-	TRBJ2-1	CASANPGHDNEQFF	TGTGCCAGCGCAAATCCAGGACACGACAATGAGCAGTTCTTC
TRBV11-3	few	16	TRBD2	TRBJ2-3	CASSLGTSGRTDTQYF	TGTGCCAGCAGCTTAGGGACTAGCGGACGCACAGATACGCAGTATTTT
TRBV5-1	-	13	-	TRBJ2-7	CASSAGQGYEQYF	TGCGCCAGCAGCGCGGGACAAGGTTACGAGCAGTACTTC
TRBV7-8	few	17	TRBD2	TRBJ2-7	CASSQTSGTYNQYEQYF	TGTGCCAGCAGCCAGACTAGCGGCACCTATAACCAATACGAGCAGTACTTC
TRBV24-1	-	16	TRBD2	TRBJ2-1	CATSDFRAGGSSEQFF	TGTGCCACCAGTGATTTTCGGGCGGGGGGGTCTAGTGAGCAGTTCTTC
TRBV9	few	14	-	TRBJ2-3	CASSVTQTPNTQYF	TGTGCCAGCAGCGTCACTCAAACCCCCAATACGCAGTATTTT
TRBV7-2	few	16	-	TRBJ1-5	CASSFGGGYSNQPQHF	TGTGCCAGCAGCTTTGGCGGCGGTTATAGCAATCAGCCCCAGCATTTT
TRBV7-2	-	14	-	TRBJ2-5	CASSSPSSPETQYF	TGTGCCAGCAGCTCCCCTTCGAGCCCGGAGACCCAGTACTTC
TRBV6-2/TRBV6-3	few	13	-	TRBJ1-5	CASSYRAPGPQHF	TGTGCCAGCAGTTACAGGGCCCCAGGGCCCCAGCATTTT
TRBV7-8	few	15	TRBD1	TRBJ2-7	CASTPSGTGSYEQYF	TGTGCCAGCACCCCCTCCGGGACAGGGTCCTACGAGCAGTACTTC
TRBV7-2	-	16	TRBD2	TRBJ2-5	CASSRRTSGRRETQYF	TGTGCCAGCAGCCGCCGGACTAGCGGGAGAAGAGAGACCCAGTACTTC
TRBV7-9	-	13	-	TRBJ1-6	CASSRLDNSPLHF	TGTGCCAGCAGCCGCCTCGATAATTCACCCCTCCACTTT
TRBV5-1	-	18	-	TRBJ1-3	CASSLGQRWGLSGNTIYF	TGCGCCAGCAGCCTCGGACAGAGATGGGGTCTCTCTGGAAACACCATATATTTT
TRBV20-1	many	13	-	TRBJ1-1	CSVPDGENTEAFF	TGCAGTGTTCCGGACGGAGAGAACACTGAAGCTTTCTTT
TRBV7-9	few	13	TRBD1	TRBJ1-5	CASSFGQGQPQHF	TGTGCCAGCAGCTTCGGACAGGGCCAGCCCCAGCATTTT
TRBV5-6	-	11	-	TRBJ2-1	CASSLANEQFF	TGTGCCAGCAGCTTGGCGAATGAGCAGTTCTTC
TRBV20-1	-	16	TRBD2	TRBJ2-5	CSAREWRGGREETQYF	TGCAGTGCTAGAGAATGGCGGGGGGGCCGAGAAGAGACCCAGTACTTC
TRBV6-6	few	13	-	TRBJ1-2	CASSPYGNYGYTF	TGTGCCAGCAGTCCCTATGGGAACTATGGCTACACCTTC
TRBV7-9	many	16	-	TRBJ1-6	CASSPTTGAYNSPLHF	TGTGCCAGCAGCCCAACGACAGGAGCCTATAATTCACCCCTCCACTTT
TRBV12-3/TRBV12-4	-	14	TRBD1	TRBJ1-3	CASSEQGFGNTIYF	TGTGCCAGCAGCGAACAGGGGTTTGGAAACACCATATATTTT
TRBV20-1	few	11	-	TRBJ2-1	CSARVYNEQFF	TGCAGTGCTAGAGTCTACAATGAGCAGTTCTTC
TRBV5-1	-	15	-	TRBJ2-1	CASSLAGADYNEQFF	TGCGCCAGCAGCTTGGCCGGAGCGGACTACAATGAGCAGTTCTTC
TRBV29-1	-	12	TRBD1	TRBJ1-1	CSVTTGGTEAFF	TGCAGCGTCACGACAGGGGGCACTGAAGCTTTCTTT
TRBV2	few	12	-	TRBJ2-5	CASQSAGETQYF	TGTGCCAGCCAGTCGGCGGGGGAGACCCAGTACTTC
TRBV20-1	-	13	-	TRBJ1-4	CSAPTSLGEKLFF	TGCAGTGCTCCCACCTCTTTGGGCGAAAAACTGTTTTTT
TRBV7-7	few	14	TRBD2	TRBJ2-5	CASSPSSGSETQYF	TGTGCTAGCAGCCCCTCTAGCGGCTCAGAGACCCAGTACTTC
TRBV5-1	few	13	TRBD2	TRBJ2-3	CASSPSGADTQYF	TGCGCCAGCAGCCCTAGCGGGGCAGATACGCAGTATTTT
TRBV6-5	-	15	-	TRBJ1-1	CASSYGGHRNTEAFF	TGTGCCAGCAGCTACGGGGGCCACCGAAACACTGAAGCTTTCTTT
TRBV7-9	-	15	-	TRBJ1-1	CASSLRGQVGTEAFF	TGTGCCAGCAGCTTACGTGGGCAGGTGGGAACTGAAGCTTTCTTT
TRBV9	many	16	-	TRBJ1-6	CASSGGLGTGNSPLHF	TGTGCCAGCAGCGGCGGCCTCGGGACGGGCAATTCACCCCTCCACTTT
TRBV4-1	-	15	-	TRBJ2-7	CASSQVGRNSYEQYF	TGCGCCAGCAGCCAAGTAGGGAGGAACTCCTACGAGCAGTACTTC
TRBV20-1	-	13	-	TRBJ2-3	CSATLVSTDTQYF	TGCAGTGCTACCCTTGTATCCACAGATACGCAGTATTTT
TRBV12-3/TRBV12-4	-	12	TRBD2	TRBJ2-7	CASSKAVTSPSF	TGTGCCAGCAGCAAGGCGGTGACTAGCCCCTCGTTC
TRBV5-6	-	13	TRBD1	TRBJ2-7	CANSLDRVEEQYF	TGTGCCAACTCCCTGGACAGGGTTGAGGAGCAGTACTTC